The 27 T cell receptor beta chains below all came from one sample that was sequenced in a study of memory CD4+ T cells and cytomegalovirus serostatus. Generated by immunoSEQ multiplex PCR, the TCRdb table keeps only in-frame clones and is missing some. The top ten clones hold 2.5% to 3% of a sample with 70,000 or so clones, roughly 78% of them seen once. Single viable CD3+CD4+CD8-CD45RO+ cells were sorted as the memory CD4+ T cells. Sequenced sample: memory CD4+ T cells from blood. These receptors came from an adult in good health and CMV-seropositive.

The chain recombines TRBV27 with TRBJ1-2; TRBD1 matches 10 bases. The CDR3 is 13 residues long. Per the germline V gene, CDR1 is MNHEY and CDR2 is SMNVEV (reference sequence). V lost 3 bases, J lost 7 bases, and 2 bases stayed unmatched. The CDR3 spells CASSFRDRGGYTF. CDR3 coding DNA: TGTGCCAGCAGTTTCCGGGACAGGGGTGGCTACACCTTC.

The chain couples TRBV6-1 to TRBJ2-5; a possible D gene is TRBD2 (5 bases). Trimming took 11 bases from V and 2 from J, leaving 15 bases between them. CDR1 and CDR2 from the germline V gene are MNHNS and SASEGT. The CDR3 spans 13 residues. CDR3 amino acids: CAVRRTSQETQYF. Written as DNA, the CDR3 is TGTGCCGTTCGACGGACTTCTCAAGAGACCCAGTACTTC.

The J gene is TRBJ2-1, the V gene TRBV6-1; D may be TRBD2 (5 bases). In germline, CDR1 is MNHNS, CDR2 SASEGT. The CDR3 is 16 residues long. Trimming left V 4 bases short and J 0 bases short, with 13 bases between. The chain's CDR3 is CASSGKSGISYNEQFF. The CDR3 nucleotides read TGTGCCAGCAGTGGAAAGAGCGGTATCTCCTACAATGAGCAGTTCTTC.

The J gene is TRBJ1-2, the V gene TRBV10-2; unclear D gene. Looked up from germline, CDR1 is WSHSY and CDR2 is SAAADI. The germline V and J ends were trimmed by 2 bases and 4 bases, with 8 bases remaining between them. There are 13 residues in the CDR3. The CDR3, as DNA: TGCGCCAGCAGTGAGGGCACCAGCTATGGCTACACCTTC. Its protein is CASSEGTSYGYTF.

This chain uses TRBV7-2 with TRBJ2-2, with D unresolved. The germline V gene has CDR1 SGHTA and CDR2 FQGNSA. Trimming left V 4 bases short and J 5 bases short, with 8 bases between. The CDR3 extends over 13 amino acids. The CDR3 here is CASSSRATGELFF. DNA for the CDR3: TGTGCCAGCAGCTCCCGGGCTACCGGGGAGCTGTTTTTT.

The rearrangement joins TRBV5-4 to TRBJ1-2, with D hard to call. Trimming took off 6 bases at V and 5 bases at J, with 17 bases between the two ends. The germline gives CDR1 SGHNT, CDR2 YYREEE (reference sequence). The CDR3 loop spans 14 amino acids. The CDR3 DNA reads as TGTGCCAGCAAGGCCGGGGTCCTGACATATGGCTACACCTTC. Protein: CASKAGVLTYGYTF.

This chain links TRBV28 with TRBJ2-5; possible D gene TRBD1, 5 bases. This CDR3 region has 14 residues. In germline, CDR1 is MDHEN, CDR2 SYDVKM. Between the trimmed V and J ends, which lost 2 bases and 1 base, there was a span of 8 bases. For the CDR3, the DNA is TGTGCCAGCAGTTTACAGGGAATCCAAGAGACCCAGTACTTC. Translation gives CASSLQGIQETQYF.

This clone turned up a few times. The chain combines TRBV18 with TRBJ1-5, with D perhaps matching TRBD1 (5 bases). Germline assignment: CDR1 KGHSH and CDR2 LQKENI. The CDR3 totals 15 residues. V was pared by 0 bases and J by 6 bases, with 12 bases between. The chain's CDR3 is CASSPPGPSSQPQHF. The CDR3 DNA follows: TGTGCCAGCTCACCACCGGGGCCATCAAGTCAGCCCCAGCATTTT.

V is TRBV7-6 and J is TRBJ2-5; possible D gene TRBD1, 6 bases. Deletions cut 5 bases from V and 5 bases from J, with 12 bases between. Germline CDR1 SGHVS, CDR2 FNYEAQ. The CDR3 consists of 13 residues. As DNA, the CDR3 is TGTGCCAGCAGCGTACAGGGATTGGAGACCCAGTACTTC. Amino acid sequence: CASSVQGLETQYF. The variable domain in full, with the rest retrieved from reference TRBV7-6 and TRBJ2-5, is GAGVSQSPRYKVTKRGQDVALRCDPISGHVSLYWYRQALGQGPEFLTYFNYEAQQDKSGLPNDRFSAERPEGSISTLTIQRTEQRDSAMYRCASSVQGLETQYFGPGTRLLVL.

The CDR3 loop reads CASSPGLAGAVGGTQYF. The CDR3 nucleotides read TGTGCCAGCAGCCCTGGACTAGCGGGAGCTGTGGGGGGGACCCAGTACTTC. This chain joins TRBV5-6 and TRBJ2-5; 13 bases are a match to TRBD2. The CDR3 length is 17 residues. CDR1 SGHDT and CDR2 YYEEEE come from the germline V gene. V was pared by 4 bases and J by 7 bases, with 13 bases of the junction left unmatched.

The chain links TRBV5-1 to TRBJ1-2; possibly TRBD1 for D (6 bases). V lost 0 bases to trimming and J lost 8 bases, with 14 bases between them. Germline lookup yields CDR1 SGHRS and CDR2 YFSETQ. The CDR3 is made up of 14 amino acids. DNA for the CDR3: TGCGCCAGCAGCTTGGGACAGGCGGTGAGGGGCTACACCTTC. Amino acids: CASSLGQAVRGYTF.

The rearrangement uses TRBV6-5 and TRBJ1-2, with 7 bases aligning to TRBD1. The CDR3 sequence is 13 residues long. V gave up 2 bases and J gave up 7 bases; unmatched junction bases: 4. The germline V gene encodes CDR1 MNHEY and CDR2 SVGAGI. DNA for the CDR3: TGTGCCAGCAGTTACCGACAGGGAGGTGGCTACACCTTC. It codes for CASSYRQGGGYTF.

J is TRBJ1-3 and V is TRBV11-2; no definite D call. Germline-derived CDR1 and CDR2 are SGHAT and FQNNGV. The CDR3 length is 14 residues. Trimming left V 1 base short and J 5 bases short, with 9 bases between. CDR3 sequence reads: CASSLGEFRNTIYF. As DNA, the CDR3 is TGTGCCAGCAGCTTAGGCGAGTTTCGAAACACCATATATTTT.

This rearrangement joins TRBV5-4 to TRBJ2-1; TRBD2 agrees at 9 bases. Trimming cost V 4 bases and J 1 base; bases outside gene matches: 3. The CDR3 consists of 15 residues. Germline V gene sequence: CDR1 SGHNT, CDR2 YYREEE (reference sequence). This CDR3 is CASSRGLASYNEQFF. Here the CDR3 DNA reads TGTGCCAGCAGCCGGGGACTAGCTTCCTACAATGAGCAGTTCTTC.

The rearrangement joins TRBV18 to TRBJ2-7; D is unclear. The germline gives CDR1 KGHSH, CDR2 LQKENI. This CDR3 has 13 residues. Between the trimmed V and J ends, which lost 4 bases and 5 bases, there was a span of 12 bases. CDR3 amino acids: CASSRASFDEQYF. CDR3 DNA sequence: TGTGCCAGCTCACGTGCTAGTTTCGACGAGCAGTACTTC.

The rearrangement joins TRBV4-1 to TRBJ1-1; the D gene is possibly TRBD1 (5 bases). Germline CDR1 reads MGHRA; CDR2 reads YSYEKL. This CDR3 is 15 amino acids long. V was clipped by 2 bases and J by 4 bases, with 14 bases between them. CDR3 DNA: TGCGCCAGCAGCCAATGGATGACAGCCTTCACTGAAGCTTTCTTT. This gives the protein CASSQWMTAFTEAFF.

The chain couples TRBV10-1 to TRBJ1-4; D might be TRBD1 (5 bases). The V and J ends lost 6 bases and 3 bases respectively, with 11 bases between them. CDR1 is WNHNN, CDR2 SYGVQD, per germline (reference sequence). This CDR3 contains 14 residues. For the CDR3, the DNA is TGCGCCAGCAGCCCAGGGTCTGCTAATGAAAAACTGTTTTTT. Its protein is CASSPGSANEKLFF.

The gene calls are TRBV10-1 and TRBJ1-2, with 7 bases matching TRBD1. Germline V gene sequence: CDR1 WNHNN, CDR2 SYGVQD (reference sequence). The CDR3 has 16 residues. After removal of 7 bases from V and 8 bases from J, the junction contained 19 bases not matched to a gene. The CDR3 spells CASITTSGQRLCGYTF. CDR3 nucleotides: TGCGCCAGCATCACTACCTCGGGACAGAGGCTTTGCGGCTACACCTTC.

V usage is TRBV6-5 and J usage is TRBJ1-2; maybe TRBD1 (5 bases). Germline CDR1 and CDR2: MNHEY and SVGAGI. The V end lost 6 bases, the J end lost 4 bases, and 12 bases lay between the germline ends. This CDR3 is 13 amino acids long. CDR3 sequence (DNA): TGTGCCAGCAGCTCTGCGGGGCTCTATGGCTACACCTTC. It is translated as CASSSAGLYGYTF.

This sequence joins TRBV7-8 and TRBJ2-3, with 11 bases identical to TRBD1. Germline CDR1 is SGHVS and CDR2 is FQNEAQ. This CDR3 is 17 amino acids long. V dropped 5 bases and J dropped 5; count of bases not matched to a gene: 12. In nucleotides, the CDR3 is TGTGCCAGCAGCCACTACCGGACAGGGGGCGCGGGAGATACGCAGTATTTT. Protein product: CASSHYRTGGAGDTQYF.

This clone was observed a handful of times. The chain combines TRBV14 with TRBJ1-2; 7 bases are shared with TRBD1. Losses at the gene ends were 0 bases for V and 8 bases for J; bases not matched to a gene: 9. This CDR3 is built from 15 residues. Germline CDR1 is SGHDN and CDR2 is FVKESK. The CDR3 region has the DNA TGTGCCAGCAGCCAAGATAGTAACAGGGGACGAGGCTACACCTTC. Its translation: CASSQDSNRGRGYTF.

The chain links TRBV11-2 to TRBJ1-2; TRBD1 matches at 9 bases. V dropped 1 base and J dropped 8; count of bases not matched to a gene: 8. Germline-derived CDR1 and CDR2 are SGHAT and FQNNGV. The CDR3 spans 15 residues. In DNA form, the CDR3 reads TGTGCCAGCAGCTTAGTGGGCGGACAGGGGTACGGCTACACCTTC. Amino acid sequence: CASSLVGGQGYGYTF.

As for this clone: The sample contains more than one DNA sequence encoding this CDR3. The chain recombines TRBV18 with TRBJ2-5, with 8 bases that match TRBD2. CDR3 length: 15 amino acids. J gave up 3 bases and V 1 base, and 4 bases lay outside the gene matches. Germline values: CDR1 KGHSH, CDR2 LQKENI. CDR3 region: CASSPRTGGEETQYF. In nucleotides, the CDR3 is TGTGCCAGCTCACCACGGACGGGGGGGGAAGAGACCCAGTACTTC.

The chain is built from TRBV11-2 and TRBJ1-1, with D uncertain. The CDR3 spans 14 residues. Trimming took 3 bases from V and 2 from J, leaving 10 bases between them. Germline V gene data show CDR1 as SGHAT and CDR2 as FQNNGV. Written as DNA, the CDR3 is TGTGCCAGCAGCTTCGGGGTCGTAAACACTGAAGCTTTCTTT. Translated: CASSFGVVNTEAFF.

This clone was seen only a few times. The V gene is TRBV30, the J gene TRBJ2-7; TRBD2 matches at 8 bases. CDR3 length: 14 residues. V dropped 4 bases and J dropped 2; count of bases not matched to a gene: 7. Germline CDR1 GTSNPN, CDR2 SVGIG (reference sequence). The chain's CDR3 is CAWTPAGATYEQYF. In DNA, the CDR3 is TGTGCCTGGACCCCAGCGGGGGCCACCTACGAGCAGTACTTC.

Worth noting for this clone: One end of the junction is discordant with germline, which a read error may explain. The chain combines TRBV19 with TRBJ2-1; a possible D gene is TRBD1 (5 bases). The CDR3 length is 13 residues. The germline gives CDR1 LNHDA, CDR2 SQIVND (reference sequence). This CDR3 is CASSIVLSDKLVF. The CDR3 bases are TGTGCCAGTAGTATCGTTCTGTCGGACAAGCTGGTCTTC.

The genes are TRBV28 and TRBJ1-2, with a possible D match to TRBD1 (6 bases). Germline V CDR1 and CDR2: MDHEN, SYDVKM. CDR3 length equals 13 residues. V lost 7 bases and J 8 bases, leaving 17 bases between the germline ends. The CDR3 DNA reads TGTGCCAGCATAGGGCAGGGGTATATGGGCTACACCTTC. This translates into CASIGQGYMGYTF.